This T cell receptor beta chain derives from a study of Graves' ophthalmopathy and Graves' hyperthyroidism. Study-level points and caveats: Most clonotypes expanded in thyroid above 0.001 frequency were present in blood too.

RNA transcripts served as template for amplifying TCR beta CDR3 sequences. Investigators did first-round RT-PCR with HTBI primers, then second-round multiplex PCR. TCRdb re-analysed the multiplex PCR reads in MiXCR, keeping a single row per CDR3 protein. The table shows 400,000 to 450,000 distinct CDR3 sequences, with around 21% occurring only once. Stable hyperthyroidism referred to disease that showed no ophthalmopathy within 18 months of follow-up. Reliance was placed on clinical symptoms, serum thyroxine, TRAb, thyroid ultrasound and orbital computed tomography for diagnosis. The PBMC fraction was derived from around 10 ml of fresh peripheral blood. In regard to this clonotype: The antigen is not known.

This CDR3 region has 13 residues. Trimming left V 4 bases short and J 1 base short, with 10 bases between. CDR1 SQVTM and CDR2 ANQGSEA come from the germline V gene. The chain joins TRBV29-1 to TRBJ1-1; no definite D call. The source material was peripheral blood. This TCR was recovered from a woman aged 18-30 years with stable Graves' hyperthyroidism. The CDR3 DNA reads TGCAGCGTTGTGGTCAACACGAACACTGAAGCTTTCTTT. The encoded protein is CSVVVNTNTEAFF.